This T cell receptor beta chain is drawn from a study of blood T cell repertoires in COVID-19. In the study overall: COVID-19 samples collected from the United States, Italy and Spain covered acute and convalescent phases.

With 0 bases clipped from V and 2 bases from J, the junction kept 4 bases outside the gene matches. Germline V gene data show CDR1 as WNHNN and CDR2 as SYGVQD (reference sequence). The CDR3 length is 16 residues. Participant age was about 18 to 95 years, and participants resided in about 25 US areas. Profiling relied on immunoSEQ multiplex PCR, and the TCRdb table lists in-frame clones only, not all of them. The sample records approximately 170,000 clones, more than 80% being singletons. The rearrangement joins TRBV10-1 to TRBJ2-5; 9 bases are a match to TRBD2. Sequenced material: PBMCs or T cells enriched from blood (not recorded which). The receptor comes from a middle-aged man who had recovered from COVID-19. CDR3 amino acids: CASSESSGGTQETQYF. In nucleotides, the CDR3 is TGCGCCAGCAGTGAGTCAAGCGGGGGGACACAAGAGACCCAGTACTTC.